These 2 T cell receptor beta chains were sequenced from one sample in a study of T cells in Graves' hyperthyroidism and ophthalmopathy. TCR beta CDR3 region amplification was performed from RNA transcripts. During a first-round RT-PCR of the TCR CDR3, the HTBI primer set was used. TCRdb processed the multiplex PCR reads anew with MiXCR; each CDR3 protein has one entry. The sample holds approximately 590,000 distinct CDR3 sequences, 15% to 19% seen once. The specimen was blood. The receptors here all came from a woman aged 25 to 39 with Graves' hyperthyroidism.

This clonotype was counted ten times or more. The V call is TRBV11-2, the J call TRBJ2-3, with D perhaps TRBD2 (5 bases). The V gene's germline CDR1 is SGHAT and CDR2 FQNNGV. With 1 base removed from V and 1 base from J, the gap between germline ends came to 9 bases. The CDR3 runs to 15 residues. CDR3 DNA sequence: TGTGCCAGCAGCTTAGGAAGCGGACGCACAGATACGCAGTATTTT. Its protein is CASSLGSGRTDTQYF.

Regarding this clonotype: At one of its ends the junction is not consistent with the germline gene, which may arise from a read error. The V and J genes are TRBV12-3 or TRBV12-4 and TRBJ2-7; 7 bases map to TRBD2. The CDR3 sequence is 12 residues long. This CDR3 reads CASTRDYPEQCF. Written as DNA, the CDR3 is TGTGCCAGCACACGGGACTACCCCGAGCAGTGCTTC.